This T cell receptor (beta chain) was profiled in a study of T cell repertoires in cytomegalovirus infection. This clonotype was seen only a few times. TCRdb re-called the reads through MiXCR, storing one row per CDR3 protein. The sample includes around 450,000 distinct CDR3 sequences, approximately 11% of them seen just once. The V end was cut by 3 bases, the J end by 5 bases, with 17 bases between. This CDR3 is 15 amino acids long. Germline V CDR1 and CDR2: SGHTS, YDEGEE. This chain links TRBV5-8 with TRBJ2-5, with D uncertain. The sequence was obtained from a human donor in good health (CMV status not recorded). Some clones in this sample may be carry-over from other donors' samples. Material: PBMCs. CDR3 nucleotide sequence: TGTGCCAGCAGCTCCCGTGCCAGAGGAATGGAGACCCAGTACTTC. Protein: CASSSRARGMETQYF.